This entry is about one T cell receptor (beta chain). What it binds is unknown. The same CDR3 can be traced to other DNA sequences in this sample. Treatment noted: oral pan-JAK inhibitor, 5-10 mg twice daily. The data originate from a study of CD8+ T cells in alopecia areata. Study outcomes and limitations: Tofacitinib did not eliminate many expanded lesional clones from scalp or blood.

This CDR3 contains 12 residues. CDR1 is SQVTM, CDR2 ANQGSEA, per germline. Trimming pared 4 bases from V and 4 bases from J, leaving 10 bases between. Following extraction, RNA underwent reverse transcription to cDNA, which served as the sequencing template. Here immunoSEQ multiplex PCR was the method, and the copy in TCRdb shows in-frame clones only, minus some. The sample includes 150,000 or so clones, around three fifths of them seen just once. This TCR came from a human donor with alopecia areata. The chain carries TRBV29-1 and TRBJ2-5; a possible D gene is TRBD2 (6 bases). Sequenced here: CD4+ T cells sorted from blood, sampled at week 4, from a patient treated with tofacitinib. This CDR3 reads CSVVAGRETQYF. The CDR3 DNA reads as TGCAGCGTTGTTGCGGGGAGAGAGACCCAGTACTTC. The full variable domain, rest sourced from reference TRBV29-1 and TRBJ2-5, is SAVISQKPSRDICQRGTSLTIQCQVDSQVTMMFWYRQQPGQSLTLIATANQGSEATYESGFVIDKFPISRPNLTFSTLTVSNMSPEDSSIYLCSVVAGRETQYFGPGTRLLVL.